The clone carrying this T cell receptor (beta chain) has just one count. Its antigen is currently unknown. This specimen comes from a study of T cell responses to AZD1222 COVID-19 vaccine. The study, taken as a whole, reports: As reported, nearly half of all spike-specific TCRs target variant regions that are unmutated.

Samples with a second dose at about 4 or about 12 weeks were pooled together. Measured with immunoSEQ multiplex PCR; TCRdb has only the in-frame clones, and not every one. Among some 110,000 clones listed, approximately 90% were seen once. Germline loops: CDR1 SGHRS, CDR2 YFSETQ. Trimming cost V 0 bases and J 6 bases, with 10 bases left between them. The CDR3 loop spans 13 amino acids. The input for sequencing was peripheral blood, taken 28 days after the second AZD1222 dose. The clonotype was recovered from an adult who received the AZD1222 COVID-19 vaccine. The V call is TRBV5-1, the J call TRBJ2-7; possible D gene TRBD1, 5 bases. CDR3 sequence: CASSLDRGGEQYF. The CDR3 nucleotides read TGCGCCAGCAGCTTGGATAGGGGTGGCGAGCAGTACTTC.